What follows describes a single TCR beta chain. Measured with immunoSEQ multiplex PCR; TCRdb has only the in-frame clones, and not every one. The sample records approximately 210,000 clones, approximately 90% being singletons. The sample is drawn from a study of control samples from healthy donors and cancer patients. The receptor was isolated from a man aged 25-40 years in good health. The sequencing input was blood.

CDR3 residues: CAWSPTGGADGYTF. CDR3 in DNA: TGTGCCTGGAGCCCAACTGGGGGCGCGGATGGCTACACCTTC. This sequence joins TRBV30 and TRBJ1-2; tentative D call: TRBD1 (6 bases). Germline V lookup: CDR1 GTSNPN, CDR2 SVGIG (reference sequence). V was pared by 3 bases and J by 6 bases, with 17 bases between. The CDR3 loop spans 14 amino acids.